This TCR beta chain was sequenced in a study of cytomegalovirus exposure and HLA in healthy donors (dated by TCRdb to the late 2010s). Describing the broader study: According to a later analysis, one platform produced both the 100 to 150 validation repertoires and the 620 or so repertoires of the first cohort. A separate validation cohort of 100 to 150 different subjects was used in addition to the approximately 670-subject first cohort. The study aimed to test whether cataloging public T cell receptors could reveal signatures of past pathogen exposure. The study combined high-throughput TCR immunosequencing, statistical association of individual TCRs with disease status, and machine learning to predict cytomegalovirus infection status. Findings and caveats that apply to the study as a whole: The validation cohort had no HLA typing available for a later analysis, so co-occurrence within that cohort was assessed over all 120 or so repertoires. The classifier was reported to diagnose cytomegalovirus status with high specificity and sensitivity in both the original cohort and the validation cohort. In the study, about 150 TCR beta chains were listed as associated with cytomegalovirus. In a later analysis, TCRs clustered in the first cohort were found to also tend to co-occur in the roughly 120 validation repertoires, with 90% to 95% of cluster scores above 0. Across donors, most TCR sequences were observed very rarely, whereas some public TCRs were present in many individuals. It was suggested by the authors that the approach could potentially be generalized to other disease states and immunological phenotypes. A few of the identified cytomegalovirus-associated TCR beta chains were confirmed in vitro to be specific for cytomegalovirus antigens.

The library was prepared using the immunoSEQ multiplex PCR assay. The study's processing was this. A statistical classification framework was developed to diagnose cytomegalovirus status using the catalog of TCR beta chain sequences. TCRdb took this table from immuneACCESS and kept in-frame rearrangements with V and J called. Such tables lack part of the clones; where checked against another copy, unresolved V genes explain under half of the gap, and the rest is unexplained. D and trimming were read from the DNA, whereas the V and J calls and clone size are those reported in that table. This sample holds about 130,000 clones; about 80% were observed only once. The ten top clones hold about 32% of the sample. Separate from the roughly 660-subject first cohort, the validation cohort of about 130 subjects was the group to which the donors belonged. The cysteine opens and the phenylalanine closes a CDR3 of 16 amino acids. The DNA shown is the 48-base CDR3, in frame from base 1. The germline V gene (reference sequence) specifies SEHNR as CDR1 and FQNEAQ as CDR2. The junction shows trimming of 5 bases on V and 7 bases on J, plus 20 bases between the germline ends.

At least ten counts were recorded for this clone. Which antigen it targets is not known. Per-base qualities were not stored, and no clone one base away is much larger. The sequencing input was PBMCs. The V gene is TRBV7-9 and the J gene is TRBJ1-4; the D gene lacks a confident call. This receptor was identified in a young man in good health and CMV-seropositive. The base sequence is TGTGCCAGCAGCCCGCAGGAGGGCCCCGAAGTTGAAAAACTGTTTTTT. It encodes CASSPQEGPEVEKLFF.